These T cell receptor beta chains were read from a single sample in a study of T cells in Graves' hyperthyroidism and ophthalmopathy. Via MiXCR, TCRdb re-called the multiplex PCR reads, giving one row per CDR3 protein. The sample contains 360,000 or so distinct CDR3 sequences, 15% of which appear only once. Specimen: blood. These receptors originate from a woman in her sixties or seventies with Graves' ophthalmopathy. Each CDR3 is given with its conserved first and last residue. The D gene is left open where the match is weak. The size field is filled for only some rows; it gives once, few, many or a size class.

D: NA
J: TRBJ2-5
size: many
V: TRBV20-1
DNA: TGCAGTGCTACGGGACTTCGGGAGACCCAGTACTTC
CDR3: CSATGLRETQYF

D: NA
J: TRBJ1-5
size: many
V: TRBV12-3/TRBV12-4
DNA: TGTGCCAGCAGTTTCCTGGGCAGCGCCACTTATAGCAATCAGCCCCAGCATTTT
CDR3: CASSFLGSATYSNQPQHF

D: TRBD1
J: TRBJ2-5
size: many
V: TRBV18
DNA: TGTGCCAGCTCACCCGGACAGGTCAGAGAGACCCAGTACTTC
CDR3: CASSPGQVRETQYF

D: NA
J: TRBJ1-1
size: many
V: TRBV6-1
DNA: TGTGCCAGCAGGTCCCGGGAAAACACTGAAGCTTTCTTT
CDR3: CASRSRENTEAFF

D: TRBD2
J: TRBJ2-1
size: many
V: TRBV27
DNA: TGTGCCAGCATGGGACTAGTGGGAATCGGGGGGATCTACAATGAGCAGTTCTTC
CDR3: CASMGLVGIGGIYNEQFF

D: TRBD2
J: TRBJ2-1
size: many
V: TRBV12-3/TRBV12-4
DNA: TGTGCCAGCAGTCCCCTCTCTATCCTAGCGGTCTCCTACAATGAGCAGTTCTTC
CDR3: CASSPLSILAVSYNEQFF

D: NA
J: TRBJ1-6
size: many
V: TRBV7-9
DNA: TGTGCCAGCAGCTTACAGGGACCTAATTCACCCCTCCACTTT
CDR3: CASSLQGPNSPLHF

D: TRBD2
J: TRBJ2-1
size: many
V: TRBV5-1
DNA: TGCGCCAGCAGTGCTAGCGGAGCGGTCAATGAGCAGTTCTTC
CDR3: CASSASGAVNEQFF

D: NA
J: TRBJ2-2
size: NA
V: TRBV28
DNA: TGTGCCAGCAGTTCCCCCCTCGCGGGCGGGGAGCTGTTTTTT
CDR3: CASSSPLAGGELFF

D: TRBD2
J: TRBJ2-1
size: many
V: TRBV28
DNA: TGTGCCAGCAGTGGCGGGACTAGCGGGAGGGTCAATGAGCAGTTCTTC
CDR3: CASSGGTSGRVNEQFF

D: NA
J: TRBJ2-7
size: many
V: TRBV3-1
DNA: TGTGCCAGCAGCCAAGATTGGGGGTTCAGCTCCTACGAGCAGTACTTC
CDR3: CASSQDWGFSSYEQYF

D: NA
J: TRBJ1-3
size: NA
V: TRBV28
DNA: TGTGCCAGCAGCCCTCCTGACACTGGAAACACCATATATTTT
CDR3: CASSPPDTGNTIYF

D: NA
J: TRBJ1-1
size: NA
V: TRBV19
DNA: TGTGCCAGTAACCCGGGAGTGGGGACCGAAGCTTTCTTT
CDR3: CASNPGVGTEAFF

D: TRBD2
J: TRBJ2-7
size: many
V: TRBV4-1
DNA: TGCGCCAGCAGCCAAGATGGACTAGCGGTAACCTACGAGCAGTACTTC
CDR3: CASSQDGLAVTYEQYF

D: NA
J: TRBJ2-1
size: many
V: TRBV6-1
DNA: TGTGCCAGCAGTGAACAAAGTAGAGGCCCGGGTTGGGGTGAGCAGTTCTTC
CDR3: CASSEQSRGPGWGEQFF

D: TRBD2
J: TRBJ2-3
size: many
V: TRBV7-3
DNA: TGTGCCAGCAGCTTAATAGCGGGAAGCACAGATACGCAGTATTTT
CDR3: CASSLIAGSTDTQYF

D: TRBD1
J: TRBJ2-7
size: many
V: TRBV5-1
DNA: TGCGCCAGCAGCAGACAGGGGGTTGGCGAGCAGTACTTC
CDR3: CASSRQGVGEQYF

D: NA
J: TRBJ2-5
size: NA
V: TRBV7-9
DNA: TGTGCCAGCAGCTCATGGGACTTGCAAGAGACCCAGTACTTC
CDR3: CASSSWDLQETQYF

D: TRBD1
J: TRBJ1-6
size: few
V: TRBV28
DNA: TGTGCCAGCAGTTTATCCTACTTGACAGGGAAGGGATCACCCCTCCACTTT
CDR3: CASSLSYLTGKGSPLHF

D: NA
J: TRBJ1-1
size: many
V: TRBV12-3/TRBV12-4
DNA: TGTGCCAGCAGTCCCGCGGGGTCGGAGTGGAACACTGAAGCTTTCTTT
CDR3: CASSPAGSEWNTEAFF

D: TRBD1
J: TRBJ2-7
size: NA
V: TRBV7-8
DNA: TGTGCCAGCAGCGAACGGACAGGGGGGACCTACGAGCAGTACTTC
CDR3: CASSERTGGTYEQYF

D: NA
J: TRBJ2-1
size: many
V: TRBV2
DNA: TGTGCCAGCAGTCAACTAGAGTCCTCCTACAATGAGCAGTTCTTC
CDR3: CASSQLESSYNEQFF

D: NA
J: TRBJ2-2
size: NA
V: TRBV24-1
DNA: TGTGCCACCAGTGTGAAAGGGGTCGGGACCGGGGAGCTGTTTTTT
CDR3: CATSVKGVGTGELFF

D: TRBD1
J: TRBJ1-1
size: NA
V: TRBV5-1
DNA: TGCGCCAGCAGCATGTACAGGGGGGAGTCTGAAGCTTTCTTT
CDR3: CASSMYRGESEAFF

D: NA
J: TRBJ2-3
size: few
V: TRBV7-9
DNA: TGTGCCAGCAGCTTAACAGGCTCGGGGTATTTT
CDR3: CASSLTGSGYF

D: NA
J: TRBJ1-5
size: many
V: TRBV28
DNA: TGTGCCAGCAGTTTTGCAGGGTCCCAGCATTTT
CDR3: CASSFAGSQHF

D: TRBD1
J: TRBJ2-7
size: many
V: TRBV27
DNA: TGTGCCAGCAGTTCCCCCGACAGGGTACCATACGAGCAGTACTTC
CDR3: CASSSPDRVPYEQYF

D: TRBD1
J: TRBJ1-6
size: many
V: TRBV28
DNA: TGTGCCAGCAGCCCAGGGGGCACGAATTCACCCCTCCACTTT
CDR3: CASSPGGTNSPLHF

D: NA
J: TRBJ2-1
size: many
V: TRBV11-3
DNA: TGTGCCAGCAGCTTAGGCGCAATCTCTGGTGAGCAGTTCTTC
CDR3: CASSLGAISGEQFF

D: NA
J: TRBJ2-5
size: many
V: TRBV20-1
DNA: TGCAGTGCCCGGGGGGCCCAAGAGACCCAGTACTTC
CDR3: CSARGAQETQYF

D: TRBD2
J: TRBJ2-3
size: few
V: TRBV7-2
DNA: TGTGCCAGCAGCAACCTAGCGGGAGTATTCGATACGCAGTATTTT
CDR3: CASSNLAGVFDTQYF

D: NA
J: TRBJ2-1
size: few
V: TRBV20-1
DNA: TGCAGTGCTAGCCCACTAGTTTTAGGTGAGCAGTTCTTC
CDR3: CSASPLVLGEQFF

D: NA
J: TRBJ1-5
size: few
V: TRBV29-1
DNA: TGCAGCCCCCCGCAGGATAGCAATCAGCCCCAGCATTTT
CDR3: CSPPQDSNQPQHF

D: NA
J: TRBJ2-7
size: NA
V: TRBV18
DNA: TGTGCCAGCTCACCATCCGACAGGCGGAACTACGAGCAGTACTTC
CDR3: CASSPSDRRNYEQYF

D: TRBD1
J: TRBJ2-2
size: NA
V: TRBV24-1
DNA: TGTGCCACCAGTGATAGGGACAGGGGTGACACCGGGGAGCTGTTTTTT
CDR3: CATSDRDRGDTGELFF

D: TRBD2
J: TRBJ2-3
size: many
V: TRBV6-2/TRBV6-3
DNA: TGTGCCAGCAGTTACGGGACTAGCGGGGGAGATACGCAGTATTTT
CDR3: CASSYGTSGGDTQYF

D: TRBD1
J: TRBJ2-7
size: many
V: TRBV5-1
DNA: TGCGCCAGCAGCTACGGCGGGACAGGGGAGTTCTACGAGCAGTACTTC
CDR3: CASSYGGTGEFYEQYF

D: NA
J: TRBJ1-1
size: many
V: TRBV7-9
DNA: TGTGCCAGCAGCTTAGGATCCAGGGTACAAACTGAAGCTTTCTTT
CDR3: CASSLGSRVQTEAFF

D: TRBD2
J: TRBJ2-3
size: once
V: TRBV9
DNA: TGTGCCAGCAGCGTAGGGGGACTAGTTCGATCAGATACGCAGTATTTT
CDR3: CASSVGGLVRSDTQYF

D: TRBD2
J: TRBJ2-2
size: many
V: TRBV5-1
DNA: TGCGCCAGCAGCAAGGGACTAGCGGGAGCCGGGGAGCTGTTTTTT
CDR3: CASSKGLAGAGELFF

D: NA
J: TRBJ1-4
size: many
V: TRBV3-1
DNA: TGTGCCAGCAGCCGTGACAGTAAAACTAATGAAAAACTGTTTTTT
CDR3: CASSRDSKTNEKLFF

D: NA
J: TRBJ2-1
size: many
V: TRBV7-2
DNA: TGTGCCAGCAGCTTAGCCGGGACAACCAATGAGCAGTTCTTC
CDR3: CASSLAGTTNEQFF

D: TRBD1
J: TRBJ1-5
size: NA
V: TRBV6-1
DNA: TGTGCCAGCAGAAAGGACAGGCCTACTGTTCAGCCCCAGCATTTT
CDR3: CASRKDRPTVQPQHF

D: TRBD2
J: TRBJ2-2
size: once
V: TRBV30
DNA: TGTGCCTGGAGAGGACTGTCGGGGGGGGCCGGGGAGCTGTTTTTT
CDR3: CAWRGLSGGAGELFF

D: NA
J: TRBJ2-2
size: NA
V: TRBV28
DNA: TGTGCCAGCAGGATACAAGCGTTCACCGGGGAGCTGTTTTTT
CDR3: CASRIQAFTGELFF

D: NA
J: TRBJ2-7
size: many
V: TRBV6-1
DNA: TGTGCCAGCAGCCTGGGCAACTACGAGCAGTACTTC
CDR3: CASSLGNYEQYF

D: NA
J: TRBJ2-3
size: NA
V: TRBV5-6
DNA: TGTGCCAGCAGCTTGGATCGGCAGACAAGTGGGCCTACAGATACGCAGTATTTT
CDR3: CASSLDRQTSGPTDTQYF

D: NA
J: TRBJ1-6
size: NA
V: TRBV20-1
DNA: TGCAGTGGGGGGGAGAATAATTCACCCCTCCACTTT
CDR3: CSGGENNSPLHF

D: NA
J: TRBJ2-7
size: NA
V: TRBV15
DNA: TGTGCCACCAGCAGAGGGGACACGGAGGGGGTCTACGAGCAGTACTTC
CDR3: CATSRGDTEGVYEQYF

D: TRBD1
J: TRBJ2-1
size: many
V: TRBV15
DNA: TGTGCCACCAGCACGCGAGCGAGGACAGGGGGCAATGAGCAGTTCTTC
CDR3: CATSTRARTGGNEQFF

D: NA
J: TRBJ2-3
size: many
V: TRBV28
DNA: TGTGCCAGCCTTAGGTCCGATTTCACAGATACGCAGTATTTT
CDR3: CASLRSDFTDTQYF

D: NA
J: TRBJ2-5
size: NA
V: TRBV7-9
DNA: TGTGCCAGCAGCTTACAGGGTTTACAAGAGACCCAGTACTTC
CDR3: CASSLQGLQETQYF